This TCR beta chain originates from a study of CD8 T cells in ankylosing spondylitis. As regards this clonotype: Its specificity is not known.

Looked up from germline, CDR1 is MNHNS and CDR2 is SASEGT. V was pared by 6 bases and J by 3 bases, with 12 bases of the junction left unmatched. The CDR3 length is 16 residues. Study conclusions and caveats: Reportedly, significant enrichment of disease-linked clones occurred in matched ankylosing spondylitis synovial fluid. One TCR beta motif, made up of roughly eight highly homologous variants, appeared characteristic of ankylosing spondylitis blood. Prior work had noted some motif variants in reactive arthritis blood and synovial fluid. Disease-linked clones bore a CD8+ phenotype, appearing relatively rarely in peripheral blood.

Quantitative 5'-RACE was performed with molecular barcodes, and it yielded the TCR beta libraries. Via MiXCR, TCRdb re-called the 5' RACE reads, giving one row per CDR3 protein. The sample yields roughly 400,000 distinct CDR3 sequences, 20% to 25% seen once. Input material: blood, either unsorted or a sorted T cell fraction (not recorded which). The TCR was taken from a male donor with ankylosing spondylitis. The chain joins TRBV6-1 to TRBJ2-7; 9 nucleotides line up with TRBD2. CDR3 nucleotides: TGTGCCAGCAGCCCTCGGGACCGCGGGGGGGTCTACGAGCAGTACTTC. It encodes CASSPRDRGGVYEQYF.